The T cell receptor beta chain described here comes from a study of Graves' ophthalmopathy and Graves' hyperthyroidism. TCR beta CDR3 regions were amplified from RNA transcripts. Following a first-round RT-PCR that used HTBI primers, a second-round multiplex PCR was carried out. TCRdb called the multiplex PCR reads again in MiXCR, with one record for every CDR3 protein. The table lists about 620,000 distinct CDR3 sequences, about a fifth of them singletons. This clonotype has a count of ten or more. The study excluded patients with other autoimmune diseases, uncontrolled infections, pregnancy or lactation. There are 14 residues in the CDR3. After removal of 5 bases from V and 5 bases from J, the junction contained 8 bases not matched to a gene.

Sequenced: peripheral blood. This chain connects TRBV12-3 or TRBV12-4 to TRBJ1-1; TRBD1 matches 7 bases. The source is a woman between 18 and 29 years old with stable Graves' hyperthyroidism. Some clones in this sample may be carry-over from other donors' samples. CDR3 nucleotide sequence: TGTGCCAGCAGTCAAAGGGGGCCGAGGACTGAAGCTTTCTTT. This codes for CASSQRGPRTEAFF.